Following are 10 T cell receptor beta chains from one sample sequenced in a study of blood T cells in healthy people across ages. The use of a sample-barcoded 5' primer and a J-beta primer mix characterized a second PCR of 7 to 11 cycles. MiXCR was run by TCRdb on the 5' RACE reads, yielding one entry per CDR3 protein. The table lists around 870,000 distinct CDR3 sequences, less than 35% of them singletons, with roughly 17% in the top ten. Sequencing was carried out using blood. These receptors were taken from a woman older than 75 in good health.

At least ten counts were recorded for this clonotype. The chain carries TRBV7-2 and TRBJ2-7, with 10 positions matching TRBD2. The V segment lost 5 bases and the J segment 6 bases; nucleotides outside the gene matches: 7. This CDR3 has 14 amino acids. Germline CDR1 and CDR2: SGHTA and FQGNSA. The CDR3 sequence is CASSAPSSGGEQYF. CDR3 DNA sequence: TGTGCCAGCAGCGCCCCTTCTAGCGGGGGCGAGCAGTACTTC.

The chain employs TRBV28 and TRBJ1-5, with TRBD1 matching over 8 bases. The CDR3 runs to 15 residues. V trimming: 6 bases; J trimming: 6 bases; junction bases outside the gene matches: 10. From germline, CDR1 is MDHEN and CDR2 SYDVKM. This CDR3 reads CASSDRQGSGQPQHF. The CDR3 nucleotides read TGTGCCAGCAGCGATAGACAGGGGAGCGGTCAGCCCCAGCATTTT.

This clonotype appeared a few times. The rearrangement links TRBV18 to TRBJ2-4; D perhaps matches TRBD2 (6 bases). Trimming left V 2 bases short and J 4 bases short, with 12 bases between. The CDR3 extends over 15 amino acids. Germline CDR1 KGHSH, CDR2 LQKENI. The CDR3 DNA follows: TGTGCCAGCTCACCATTCGGGGGTTCTAAAAACATTCAGTACTTC. This gives the protein CASSPFGGSKNIQYF.

A remark on this clonotype: The germline gene is not matched at one end of the junction; a read error may be the cause. The chain employs TRBV7-9 and TRBJ2-3; 8 nucleotides agree with TRBD2. The CDR3 has 15 residues. Germline loops: CDR1 SEHNR, CDR2 FQNEAQ (reference sequence). In DNA, the CDR3 is TGTGCCAGCAGATCGGGGGGGGAAAAGGGAGATACGCGGTATTTT. Its protein is CASRSGGEKGDTRYF.

The chain couples TRBV21-1 to TRBJ2-1; no check of the table's D call, TRBD1, against the DNA was made. TRBV21-1 is designated a pseudogene. The length of the CDR3 is 15 residues. CDR3 protein: CASSKMGGGANEQFF. The CDR3 DNA follows: TGTGCCAGCAGCAAAATGGGTGGGGGGGCGAATGAGCAGTTCTTC.

The chain is built from TRBV27 and TRBJ1-2, with TRBD1 identical over 8 bases. Trimming cost V 7 bases and J 4 bases; bases outside gene matches: 11. This CDR3 region has 15 residues. The V gene's germline CDR1 is MNHEY and CDR2 SMNVEV (reference sequence). CDR3 loop: CASNSPGGRVYGYTF. As DNA, the CDR3 is TGTGCCAGCAATTCCCCAGGGGGCCGGGTCTATGGCTACACCTTC.

This clonotype was counted only a few times. This rearrangement joins TRBV2 to TRBJ1-1, with D possibly being TRBD1 (5 bases). This CDR3 is 15 amino acids long. The V and J ends lost 7 bases and 3 bases respectively, with 18 bases between them. Per the germline V gene, CDR1 is SNHLY and CDR2 is FYNNEI. The CDR3 spells CASTSSWGSDTEAFF. The DNA of the CDR3 is TGTGCCAGCACCTCCTCGTGGGGGTCGGACACTGAAGCTTTCTTT.

Only a few counts were recorded for this clonotype. The rearrangement joins TRBV7-2 to TRBJ1-5; the D is unclear. This CDR3 comprises 15 residues. Deletions cut 5 bases from V and 0 bases from J, with 11 bases between. Germline V gene data show CDR1 as SGHTA and CDR2 as FQGNSA. CDR3 region: CASSTLPYSNQPQHF. CDR3 DNA: TGTGCCAGCAGCACACTCCCATATAGCAATCAGCCCCAGCATTTT.

This chain connects TRBV7-9 to TRBJ2-3; D gene uncertain. The CDR3 covers 13 residues. V gave up 7 bases and J gave up 5 bases, with 13 bases separating them. Germline-derived CDR1 and CDR2 are SEHNR and FQNEAQ (reference sequence). This chain's CDR3 is CASIHVERDTQYF. In DNA, the CDR3 is TGTGCCAGCATCCACGTAGAGCGAGATACGCAGTATTTT.

This clonotype was counted only a few times. V and J are TRBV6-1 and TRBJ2-5; the match to TRBD2 covers 14 bases. V gave up 5 bases and J gave up 2 bases; unmatched junction bases: 7. The germline V gene encodes CDR1 MNHNS and CDR2 SASEGT. The CDR3 runs 17 residues. CDR3 loop: CASSQTRLAGGQETQYF. In DNA form, the CDR3 reads TGTGCCAGCAGTCAAACACGACTAGCGGGGGGGCAAGAGACCCAGTACTTC.